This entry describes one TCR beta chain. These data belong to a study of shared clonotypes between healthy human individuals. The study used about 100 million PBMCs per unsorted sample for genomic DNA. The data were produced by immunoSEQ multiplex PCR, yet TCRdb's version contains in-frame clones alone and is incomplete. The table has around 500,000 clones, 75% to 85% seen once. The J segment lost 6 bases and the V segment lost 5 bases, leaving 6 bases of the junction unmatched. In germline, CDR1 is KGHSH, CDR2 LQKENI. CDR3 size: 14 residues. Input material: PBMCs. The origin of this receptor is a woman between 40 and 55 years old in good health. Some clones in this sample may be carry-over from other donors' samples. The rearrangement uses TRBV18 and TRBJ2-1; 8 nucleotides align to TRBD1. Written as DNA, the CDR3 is TGTGCCAGCTCATCCCCCGGGACAGGCAATGAGCAGTTCTTC. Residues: CASSSPGTGNEQFF.